This TCR beta chain was sequenced for a study of regulatory T cells in long-lasting Graves disease. Study information: More than 5 years of antithyroid drugs with positive TSH receptor antibodies defined persistent Graves' disease.

Study-wide results and caveats: Not thyroid tissue but only peripheral blood was studied.

Time point noted: persistent/refractory GD, antithyroid drugs over 5 years with positive TRAb. RNA from PBMCs was the source of the TCR library. The EDTA tubes were filled with nine milliliters of drawn peripheral blood. This CDR3 spans 14 amino acids. Per the germline V gene, CDR1 is KGHDR and CDR2 is SFDVKD. V was pared by 7 bases and J by 1 base, with 9 bases between. Arm-PCR of CDR3 regions with iRepertoire HTBI primers generated TCR beta libraries. Each CDR3 protein gets one entry after TCRdb re-called the multiplex PCR reads with MiXCR. The profile shows 400,000 to 500,000 distinct CDR3 sequences, around 23% of them singletons. This clonotype was detected ten times or more. What it binds is not known.

This rearrangement joins TRBV24-1 to TRBJ2-2; possibly TRBD1 for D (6 bases). The sample was peripheral blood mononuclear cells (PBMCs), taken when the disease was refractory, from a patient treated with antithyroid drugs. The TCR comes from a female donor with Graves disease. CDR3 protein: CATSQDRNTGELFF. The CDR3 nucleotides are TGTGCCACCAGCCAGGACAGGAACACCGGGGAGCTGTTTTTT.